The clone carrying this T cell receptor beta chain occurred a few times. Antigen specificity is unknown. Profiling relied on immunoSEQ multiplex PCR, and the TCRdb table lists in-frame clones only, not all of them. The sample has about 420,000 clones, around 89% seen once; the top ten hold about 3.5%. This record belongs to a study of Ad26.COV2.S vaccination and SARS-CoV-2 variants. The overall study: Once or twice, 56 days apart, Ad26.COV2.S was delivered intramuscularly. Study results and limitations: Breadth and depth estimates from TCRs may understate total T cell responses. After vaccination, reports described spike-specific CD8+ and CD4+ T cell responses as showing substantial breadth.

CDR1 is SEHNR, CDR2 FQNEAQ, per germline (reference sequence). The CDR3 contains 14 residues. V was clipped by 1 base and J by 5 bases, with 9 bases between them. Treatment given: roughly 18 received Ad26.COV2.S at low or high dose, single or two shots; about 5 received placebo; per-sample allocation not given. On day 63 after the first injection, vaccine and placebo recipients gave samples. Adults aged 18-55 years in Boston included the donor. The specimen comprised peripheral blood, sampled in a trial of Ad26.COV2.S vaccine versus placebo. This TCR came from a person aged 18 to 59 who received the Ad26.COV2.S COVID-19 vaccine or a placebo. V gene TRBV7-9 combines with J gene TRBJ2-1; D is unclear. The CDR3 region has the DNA TGTGCCAGCAGCTTAGTGGTGAGAAACAATGAGCAGTTCTTC. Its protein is CASSLVVRNNEQFF.